These 14 T cell receptor beta chains were all obtained from the same sample, sequenced in a study of shared clonotypes between healthy human individuals. Produced via immunoSEQ multiplex PCR; TCRdb's table is partial and in-frame only. The sample shows about half a million clones, around 73% of them seen only once. What was sequenced was PBMCs. These receptor sequences come from a middle-aged woman in good health. Some clones in this sample may be carry-over from other donors' samples.

V gene TRBV18 combines with J gene TRBJ2-7; 10 positions agree with TRBD2. Germline CDR1 KGHSH, CDR2 LQKENI. The junction had 8 bases not matched to a gene; V was cut back by 6 bases and J by 3 bases. This CDR3 comprises 15 residues. The CDR3 DNA follows: TGTGCCAGCTCGCCTGGGGCTAGCGGGAGCTACGAGCAGTACTTC. The encoded protein is CASSPGASGSYEQYF.

This clone has a count of ten or more. J is TRBJ2-7 and V is TRBV19, with 8 positions matching TRBD1. Trimming at V came to 8 bases and at J to 3 bases, leaving 15 bases not matched to a gene. Germline CDR1 and CDR2: LNHDA and SQIVND (reference sequence). The CDR3 runs 16 residues. The CDR3 here is CASGRDRSVPFYEQYF. The CDR3 DNA follows: TGTGCCAGTGGCCGGGACAGGTCTGTACCATTCTACGAGCAGTACTTC.

The chain combines TRBV11-2 with TRBJ2-4; D might be TRBD1 or TRBD2, each matching 5 bases. This CDR3 region has 13 residues. CDR1 is SGHAT, CDR2 FQNNGV, per germline. V was cut by 5 bases and J by 10 bases, with 15 bases left in between. The CDR3 DNA reads as TGTGCCAGCAGCCAAGGACTGACAGATATTCAGTACTTC. This translates into CASSQGLTDIQYF.

This clone was seen just once. The chain joins TRBV7-2 to TRBJ2-2; 7 bases match TRBD1. CDR3 length equals 14 residues. V was clipped by 2 bases and J by 6 bases; unmatched bases: 3. Germline-derived CDR1 and CDR2 are SGHTA and FQGNSA. The CDR3 DNA reads as TGTGCCAGCAGCTTACGGCAGGGGGCCGGGGAGCTGTTTTTT. It specifies CASSLRQGAGELFF.

The chain joins TRBV5-8 to TRBJ1-4; D might be TRBD1 (5 bases). Germline V gene sequence: CDR1 SGHTS, CDR2 YDEGEE. Trimming removed 5 bases at V and 4 bases at J, with 9 bases between. The CDR3 is made up of 13 amino acids. The chain's CDR3 is CASSRQSNEKLFF. CDR3 coding DNA: TGTGCCAGCAGTAGACAGAGTAATGAAAAACTGTTTTTT.

This clone was recorded once. J is TRBJ1-3 and V is TRBV10-3; D gene uncertain. Per germline, CDR1 ENHRY and CDR2 SYGVKD. Trimming cost V 10 bases and J 1 base, with 11 bases left between them. CDR3 length: 13 residues. Here the CDR3 reads CATGPLSGNTIYF. The CDR3 nucleotides are TGTGCCACCGGTCCATTATCTGGAAACACCATATATTTT.

The chain carries TRBV28 and TRBJ1-1; a possible D gene is TRBD1 (6 bases). Germline CDR1 reads MDHEN; CDR2 reads SYDVKM. This CDR3 region has 14 residues. Deletions cut 3 bases from V and 1 base from J, with 9 bases between. The CDR3: CASSLTGANTEAFF. The CDR3 nucleotides are TGTGCCAGCAGTTTGACAGGTGCGAACACTGAAGCTTTCTTT. The variable domain in full, completed from reference TRBV28 and TRBJ1-1, reads DVKVTQSSRYLVKRTGEKVFLECVQDMDHENMFWYRQDPGLGLRLIYFSYDVKMKEKGDIPEGYSVSREKKERFSLILESASTNQTSMYLCASSLTGANTEAFFGQGTRLTVV.

Remarks on this clone: A read error likely explains this, since a far larger clone differs by one base. The rearrangement links TRBV6-4 to TRBJ2-6; D not certain. The V gene's germline CDR1 is MRHNA and CDR2 SNTAGT. CDR3 length: 15 amino acids. CDR3 protein: CASGDTRSGANVLTF. The CDR3 coding sequence is TGTGCCAGCGGTGACACGCGATCTGGGGCCAACGTCCTGACTTTC.

The CDR3, as DNA: TGTGCCAGCAGCCCACGTGGTAGCGGGAGCTCCTACAATGAGCAGTTCTTC. The encoded protein is CASSPRGSGSSYNEQFF. The chain combines TRBV7-9 with TRBJ2-1, with 9 bases lining up with TRBD2. Trimming took 5 bases from V and 0 from J; bases not matched to a gene: 8. This CDR3 contains 17 residues. Germline values: CDR1 SEHNR, CDR2 FQNEAQ (reference sequence).

As for this clone: Other DNA sequences in this sample translate to the same CDR3. The genes are TRBV19 and TRBJ1-2, with TRBD1 matching 7 bases. The trim removed 2 bases at V and 3 bases at J, leaving 3 bases unmatched. This CDR3 region has 14 residues. The germline gives CDR1 LNHDA, CDR2 SQIVND (reference sequence). Here the CDR3 DNA reads TGTGCCAGTAGTATAAGGACAGGCCACTATGGCTACACCTTC. This codes for CASSIRTGHYGYTF.

The rearrangement joins TRBV10-3 to TRBJ2-1; no definite D call. The CDR3 length is 11 residues. V was clipped by 4 bases and J by 8 bases, with 6 bases between them. Germline values: CDR1 ENHRY, CDR2 SYGVKD. In DNA, the CDR3 is TGTGCCATCAGTGTGGGCGATGAGCAGTTCTTC. Residues: CAISVGDEQFF.

The chain combines TRBV30 with TRBJ1-1; 11 nucleotides match TRBD1. The CDR3 has 14 residues. Trimming at V came to 8 bases and at J to 4 bases, leaving 9 bases not matched to a gene. The germline V gene has CDR1 GTSNPN and CDR2 SVGIG (reference sequence). CDR3 nucleotides: TGTGCCGGGGGGACAGGGGGGTTGGCCACTGAAGCTTTCTTT. This encodes CAGGTGGLATEAFF.

The chain couples TRBV4-2 to TRBJ1-5; 7 nucleotides align to TRBD1. Germline V gives CDR1 LGHNA, CDR2 YNFKEQ. The CDR3 contains 15 residues. V gave up 3 bases and J gave up 4 bases; unmatched junction bases: 6. CDR3 residues: CASSQGGQPNQPQHF. The DNA of the CDR3 is TGTGCCAGCAGCCAGGGGGGACAGCCTAATCAGCCCCAGCATTTT.

The V gene is TRBV19, the J gene TRBJ1-5; TRBD1 is a possible D gene (5 bases). CDR1 is LNHDA, CDR2 SQIVND, per germline (reference sequence). The CDR3 length is 16 residues. The V and J ends lost 5 bases and 4 bases respectively, with 18 bases between them. The CDR3 here is CASSPAGAAANQPQHF. As DNA, the CDR3 is TGTGCCAGTAGTCCCGCCGGGGCGGCAGCTAATCAGCCCCAGCATTTT.